The 28 T cell receptor beta chains reported below all come from one sample, sequenced in a study of OX40 agonist ivuxolimab in advanced cancers. Profiled with immunoSEQ multiplex PCR; TCRdb holds only in-frame clones, not every one. The table lists roughly 86,000 clones, over 90% of them singletons, with roughly 0.69% in the top ten. Sequenced here: CD4+ or CD8+ T cells sorted from blood, sampled in a trial of the OX40 agonist ivuxolimab. The receptors were gathered from an adult with an advanced solid tumor such as melanoma, head and neck, liver or kidney cancer.

The chain carries TRBV7-2 and TRBJ2-7, with D unresolved. Germline V gene lookup returns CDR1 SGHTA and CDR2 FQGNSA. Trimming left V 2 bases short and J 4 bases short, with 12 bases between. The CDR3 is 14 residues long. CDR3: CASSLIEMAYEQYF. As DNA, the CDR3 is TGTGCCAGCAGCTTAATAGAAATGGCTTACGAGCAGTACTTC.

The chain recombines TRBV9 with TRBJ2-6; D is ambiguous. V lost 2 bases and J 3 bases, leaving 3 bases between the germline ends. Germline CDR1 is SGDLS and CDR2 is YYNGEE. The CDR3 length is 13 residues. Here the CDR3 DNA reads TGTGCCAGCAGCGTTAGTGGGGCCAACGTCCTGACTTTC. Amino acids: CASSVSGANVLTF.

The rearrangement uses TRBV11-2 and TRBJ2-1; tentative D call: TRBD2 (5 bases). This CDR3 has 15 amino acids. Looked up from germline, CDR1 is SGHAT and CDR2 is FQNNGV. The V and J ends lost 8 bases and 7 bases respectively, with 21 bases between them. The CDR3: CASAFTTSLGNEQFF. CDR3 DNA sequence: TGTGCCAGCGCCTTTACTACTAGTCTAGGGAATGAGCAGTTCTTC.

This clone has just one count. The CDR3 protein is CASSVEPFNSPLHF. For the CDR3, the DNA is TGTGCCAGCAGCGTAGAACCTTTTAATTCACCCCTCCACTTT. The V gene is TRBV9, the J gene TRBJ1-6; unclear D gene. Per germline, CDR1 SGDLS and CDR2 YYNGEE. Trimming cost V 0 bases and J 6 bases, with 7 bases left between them. The CDR3 is 14 amino acids.

The chain combines TRBV5-6 with TRBJ2-5; TRBD2 matches at 7 bases. The CDR3 spans 18 residues. Trimming took 0 bases from V and 5 from J; bases not matched to a gene: 16. The V gene's germline CDR1 is SGHDT and CDR2 YYEEEE. CDR3 loop: CASSLGVRGRAGMETQYF. The CDR3 bases are TGTGCCAGCAGCTTGGGGGTACGTGGGAGGGCCGGTATGGAGACCCAGTACTTC.

The chain employs TRBV18 and TRBJ1-1, with D hard to call. Germline CDR1 is KGHSH and CDR2 is LQKENI. Trimming stripped 10 bases from V and 7 bases from J, with 13 bases between. The CDR3 contains 11 residues. DNA for the CDR3: TGTGCCACCTCCAAGGGCGATGAAGCTTTCTTT. This gives the protein CATSKGDEAFF.

The chain recombines TRBV28 with TRBJ2-7, with a possible D match to TRBD2 (5 bases). The CDR3 contains 13 residues. V shed 5 bases and J shed 3 bases, with 11 bases lying between them. Germline V gene data show CDR1 as MDHEN and CDR2 as SYDVKM. The CDR3 coding sequence is TGTGCCAGCAGTCCCCCGGGGATCTACGAGCAGTACTTC. As protein: CASSPPGIYEQYF. Full variable domain (rest looked up from reference TRBV28 and TRBJ2-7): DVKVTQSSRYLVKRTGEKVFLECVQDMDHENMFWYRQDPGLGLRLIYFSYDVKMKEKGDIPEGYSVSREKKERFSLILESASTNQTSMYLCASSPPGIYEQYFGPGTRLTVT.

J is TRBJ1-4 and V is TRBV30; possible D gene TRBD1, 5 bases. Germline CDR1 GTSNPN, CDR2 SVGIG (reference sequence). The CDR3 totals 14 residues. Trimming stripped 3 bases from V and 4 bases from J, with 12 bases between. For the CDR3, the DNA is TGTGCCTGGAGCGCCACAGGAATTAATGAAAAACTGTTTTTT. It specifies CAWSATGINEKLFF.

This rearrangement joins TRBV5-1 to TRBJ1-1; TRBD1 matches 9 bases. Trimming cost V 4 bases and J 4 bases; bases outside gene matches: 8. The CDR3 is 15 amino acids. Germline CDR1 and CDR2: SGHRS and YFSETQ. DNA of the CDR3: TGCGCCAGCAGCCCCCCCGGGACAGGGAGCACTGAAGCTTTCTTT. This translates into CASSPPGTGSTEAFF. Complete variable domain (other parts from reference TRBV5-1 and TRBJ1-1): KAGVTQTPRYLIKTRGQQVTLSCSPISGHRSVSWYQQTPGQGLQFLFEYFSETQRNKGNFPGRFSGRQFSNSRSEMNVSTLELGDSALYLCASSPPGTGSTEAFFGQGTRLTVV.

The chain joins TRBV27 to TRBJ1-5; tentative D call: TRBD1 (5 bases). Trimming cost V 3 bases and J 5 bases, with 11 bases left between them. CDR1 is MNHEY, CDR2 SMNVEV, per germline (reference sequence). CDR3 size: 14 residues. The CDR3 nucleotides read TGTGCCAGCAGTTTTCGACAGACCCATCAGCCCCAGCATTTT. It yields the protein CASSFRQTHQPQHF.

This chain uses TRBV7-9 with TRBJ1-1; maybe TRBD1 (5 bases). This CDR3 comprises 15 residues. V lost 0 bases and J lost 5, with 13 bases in between. Germline CDR1 SEHNR, CDR2 FQNEAQ (reference sequence). The DNA of the CDR3 is TGTGCCAGCAGCTTAGCGGGGGGAGGGTGGACTGAAGCTTTCTTT. Translation gives CASSLAGGGWTEAFF.

The V gene is TRBV18, the J gene TRBJ1-4; no reliable D call. The CDR3 spans 16 residues. Germline V gene sequence: CDR1 KGHSH, CDR2 LQKENI. V was trimmed by 2 bases and J by 1 base, leaving 11 bases between them. CDR3 sequence reads: CASSPSNSRTNEKLFF. For the CDR3, the DNA is TGTGCCAGCTCACCAAGTAATAGTAGAACTAATGAAAAACTGTTTTTT.

This chain joins TRBV28 and TRBJ1-2; TRBD1 is a possible D gene (6 bases). Trimming shortened V by 5 bases and J by 8 bases, and 18 bases separated the two germline ends. The CDR3 has 14 residues. Germline V lookup: CDR1 MDHEN, CDR2 SYDVKM. The CDR3 DNA is TGTGCCAGCAGTCTATACCGGGACACCGGAGGCTACACCTTC. Amino acids: CASSLYRDTGGYTF.

As DNA, the CDR3 is TGTGCCAGCAGTTCTGTAGCGGGAGTAGATACGCAGTATTTT. This encodes CASSSVAGVDTQYF. The rearrangement joins TRBV27 to TRBJ2-3, with TRBD2 matching 9 bases. This CDR3 contains 14 residues. Per germline, CDR1 MNHEY and CDR2 SMNVEV (reference sequence). J gave up 5 bases and V 4 bases, and 4 bases lay outside the gene matches.

The chain uses TRBV4-2 and TRBJ2-3; D may be TRBD1 (5 bases). This CDR3 has 15 residues. Germline assignment: CDR1 LGHNA and CDR2 YNFKEQ. V was cut by 0 bases and J by 4 bases, with 11 bases left in between. CDR3 sequence (DNA): TGTGCCAGCAGCCAAGATAACCCAGGGCCAGATACGCAGTATTTT. It yields the protein CASSQDNPGPDTQYF.

This chain joins TRBV29-1 and TRBJ1-1; possibly TRBD1 for D (5 bases). Germline CDR1 and CDR2: SQVTM and ANQGSEA. The V end lost 5 bases, the J end lost 2 bases, and 12 bases lay between the germline ends. There are 13 residues in the CDR3. The CDR3 coding sequence is TGCAGCGTTAAGGCCAGGGAAAACACTGAAGCTTTCTTT. Its translation is CSVKARENTEAFF.

The chain joins TRBV5-1 to TRBJ2-1, with TRBD1 as a possible D gene (5 bases). Germline V lookup: CDR1 SGHRS, CDR2 YFSETQ. This CDR3 is built from 15 residues. V gave up 0 bases and J gave up 2 bases, with 9 bases separating them. The CDR3 DNA is TGCGCCAGCAGCTTGGAGGGGTCCCCCTACAATGAGCAGTTCTTC. Protein sequence: CASSLEGSPYNEQFF.

V and J are TRBV7-3 and TRBJ2-2; 8 bases map to TRBD2. Germline values: CDR1 SGHTA, CDR2 FQGTGA. V lost 2 bases and J lost 0; bases outside the gene matches: 2. The CDR3 runs 16 residues. DNA of the CDR3: TGTGCCAGCAGCTTAGTAGCGGGATCGAACACCGGGGAGCTGTTTTTT. Encoded protein: CASSLVAGSNTGELFF.

The rearrangement joins TRBV7-2 to TRBJ2-2, with a tentative D call TRBD1 (6 bases). CDR1 is SGHTA and CDR2 is FQGNSA in the germline V gene. This CDR3 comprises 15 residues. Trimming took 1 base from V and 6 from J, leaving 12 bases between them. The CDR3 reads CASSLGTVGSGELFF. CDR3 bases: TGTGCCAGCAGCTTAGGGACAGTAGGGTCCGGGGAGCTGTTTTTT.

The rearrangement uses TRBV5-6 and TRBJ1-5; 9 bases align to TRBD1. The CDR3 extends over 15 amino acids. V dropped 1 base and J dropped 7; count of bases not matched to a gene: 6. The germline V gene has CDR1 SGHDT and CDR2 YYEEEE. Here the CDR3 reads CASSLWDRARQPQHF. CDR3 coding DNA: TGTGCCAGCAGCTTGTGGGACAGGGCACGGCAGCCCCAGCATTTT.

V gene TRBV28 combines with J gene TRBJ1-1; TRBD1 is a possible D gene (6 bases). V gave up 5 bases and J gave up 4 bases, with 14 bases separating them. This CDR3 comprises 14 residues. The germline V gene has CDR1 MDHEN and CDR2 SYDVKM. The DNA of the CDR3 is TGTGCCAGCAGTCTCAAGACAGGACGCACTGAAGCTTTCTTT. This gives the protein CASSLKTGRTEAFF.

J is TRBJ2-1 and V is TRBV18; D possibly corresponds to TRBD1 (6 bases). Germline loops: CDR1 KGHSH, CDR2 LQKENI. With 6 bases removed from V and 6 bases from J, the gap between germline ends came to 12 bases. The CDR3 has 13 amino acids. CDR3 region: CASSHGQTNEQFF. CDR3 in DNA: TGTGCCAGCTCGCATGGACAGACCAATGAGCAGTTCTTC.

The gene calls are TRBV13 and TRBJ1-6; the D is unclear. The CDR3 is made up of 16 amino acids. Trimming removed 5 bases at V and 7 bases at J, with 18 bases between. CDR1 and CDR2 from the germline V gene are PRHDT and FYEKMQ (reference sequence). The CDR3 DNA sequence: TGTGCCAGCAGCACTCAACCGGGAATCCGAAATTCACCCCTCCACTTT. Residues: CASSTQPGIRNSPLHF.

This clone was found a few times. The CDR3 reads CASSVAPRREQYF. In DNA, the CDR3 is TGTGCCAGCAGCGTAGCCCCTCGGCGCGAGCAGTACTTC. The chain combines TRBV9 with TRBJ2-7; D gene uncertain. CDR3 size: 13 residues. The germline V gene has CDR1 SGDLS and CDR2 YYNGEE. The ends were cut back, 0 bases at V and 6 bases at J, with 10 bases in the middle. Based on the CDR3 plus reference TRBV9 and TRBJ2-7, the full variable domain is DSGVTQTPKHLITATGQRVTLRCSPRSGDLSVYWYQQSLDQGLQFLIQYYNGEERAKGNILERFSAQQFPDLHSELNLSSLELGDSALYFCASSVAPRREQYFGPGTRLTVT.

The chain employs TRBV6-1 and TRBJ2-7; maybe TRBD2 (5 bases). This CDR3 comprises 12 residues. Between the trimmed V and J ends, which lost 6 bases and 3 bases, there was a span of 9 bases. Germline V gene data show CDR1 as MNHNS and CDR2 as SASEGT. CDR3 amino acids: CASSPTSYEQYF. DNA for the CDR3: TGTGCCAGCAGCCCAACTAGCTACGAGCAGTACTTC.

J is TRBJ2-3 and V is TRBV19; 12 nucleotides agree with TRBD2. The germline V gene encodes CDR1 LNHDA and CDR2 SQIVND (reference sequence). V dropped 5 bases and J dropped 0; count of bases not matched to a gene: 9. The CDR3 has 18 amino acids. Written as DNA, the CDR3 is TGTGCCAGTAGTCCAAGACTAGCGGGAGCATCGAGCACAGATACGCAGTATTTT. Amino acids: CASSPRLAGASSTDTQYF.

To note about this clone: An end of the junction differs from the germline gene, which may be a read error. The CDR3 DNA sequence: TGTGCCAGCAGGGGACTCCGGGACGGTTGGCTTTTT. This encodes CASRGLRDGWLF. V gene TRBV28 combines with J gene TRBJ1-4; D is perhaps TRBD1 (5 bases). Looked up from germline, CDR1 is MDHEN and CDR2 is SYDVKM. The CDR3 is 12 amino acids.

This chain connects TRBV19 to TRBJ2-5; possibly TRBD1 or TRBD2 for D (6 bases each). The V and J ends lost 3 bases and 5 bases respectively, with 19 bases between them. The CDR3 is 16 residues long. Germline loops: CDR1 LNHDA, CDR2 SQIVND (reference sequence). The CDR3 DNA follows: TGTGCCAGTAGTATTTTCGGGGGCCAGGGAAGGGAGACCCAGTACTTC. This encodes CASSIFGGQGRETQYF.